This TCR beta chain was recovered during a study of T-cell memory formation after mild COVID-19. Overall study context: TCR clusters were mostly donor specific. Overall study results and limits: Mainly in CM and EM were contracting CD4+ clones; CD8+ were in EMRA. Clones contracting over day 15 to 85 were CD4/CD8 balanced, with later expanders leaning CD4+. Confirmation was lacking for SARS-CoV-2 specificity of second-wave clones that peaked on day 37.

MiXCR, run by TCRdb on the 5' RACE reads, gives a single entry per CDR3 protein. The repertoire holds roughly 200,000 distinct CDR3 sequences, with approximately 16% as singletons. This clonotype appeared a few times. As yet, its antigen is unknown. Trimming pared 7 bases from V and 0 bases from J, leaving 12 bases between. The CDR3 totals 14 residues. The sequence derives from an adult woman who had mild COVID-19 (a few samples of this study predate the infection). Cell type and time point are not known. The specimen was PBMCs or a T cell subset sorted from them (not recorded which). The rearrangement joins TRBV12-3 or TRBV12-4 to TRBJ1-1, with D perhaps TRBD1 (5 bases). In DNA, the CDR3 is TGTGCCAGCATTCTTTCGGGGCTGAACACTGAAGCTTTCTTT. As protein: CASILSGLNTEAFF.